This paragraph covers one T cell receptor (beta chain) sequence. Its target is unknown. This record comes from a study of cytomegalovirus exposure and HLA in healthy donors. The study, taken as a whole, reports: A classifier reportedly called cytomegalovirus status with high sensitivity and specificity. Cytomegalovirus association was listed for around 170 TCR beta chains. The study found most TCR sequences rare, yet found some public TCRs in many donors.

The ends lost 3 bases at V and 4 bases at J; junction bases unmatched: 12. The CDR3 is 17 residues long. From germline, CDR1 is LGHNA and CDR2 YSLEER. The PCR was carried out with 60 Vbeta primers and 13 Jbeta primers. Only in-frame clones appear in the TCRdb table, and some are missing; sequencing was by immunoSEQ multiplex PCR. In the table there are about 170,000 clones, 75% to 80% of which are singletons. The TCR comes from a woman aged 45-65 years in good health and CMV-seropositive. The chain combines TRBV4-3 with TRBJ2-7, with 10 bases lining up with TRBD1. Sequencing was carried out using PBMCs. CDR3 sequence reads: CASSQAWGGDRGYEQYF. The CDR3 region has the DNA TGCGCCAGCAGCCAGGCCTGGGGTGGGGACAGGGGTTACGAGCAGTACTTC.